This TCR beta chain was found in a study of breast tumors, draining lymph nodes, adjacent tissues. General study results and limits: Luminal-like breast cancer showed significantly greater tumor-nontumor repertoire similarity than basal-like breast cancer did. Tumor repertoires ranked between lymph nodes and nontumor tissue in diversity, with V and J gene preferences. Data only fit, rather than demonstrated, lymph node origin of most tumor T cells.

CDR1 and CDR2 (germline): SGHAT, FQNNGV. This CDR3 is built from 14 residues. Trimming left V 5 bases short and J 5 bases short, with 10 bases between. MiXCR, applied by TCRdb to the multiplex PCR reads, yields one record per CDR3 protein. Of about 8,300 distinct CDR3 sequences in the sample, under 85% were seen once. Points on this clonotype: Its matching antigen is unknown. Likely a read error: the CDR3 ends without its conserved phenylalanine or tryptophan.

The receptor was derived from a female donor with breast cancer. Some clones in this sample may be carry-over from other donors' samples. Sequencing used tumor-adjacent breast tissue. The rearrangement links TRBV11-2 to TRBJ1-6; D unclear. CDR3 bases: TGTGCCAGCAGCCTTCTAAACCATAATTCACCCCTCCACCTT. This translates into CASSLLNHNSPLHL.